A selection of T cell receptor beta chains follows, all from one sample in a study of OX40 agonist ivuxolimab in advanced cancers. Generated by immunoSEQ multiplex PCR, the TCRdb table keeps only in-frame clones and is missing some. The sample holds 70,000 to 100,000 clones, around four fifths seen once. The source material was CD4+ or CD8+ T cells sorted from blood, sampled in a trial of the OX40 agonist ivuxolimab. The origin of the receptors is an adult with an advanced solid tumor such as melanoma, head and neck, liver or kidney cancer. Both conserved end residues are part of each CDR3. The order of the fields is clone size, J gene, V gene, CDR3 protein. Clone size appears in some rows only: once, few, many, or a class for an expanded clone.

>NA|TRBJ2-1|TRBV5-1
CASATGQTDNEQFF
>NA|TRBJ1-6|TRBV27
CASSSRQGPYNSPLHF
>NA|NA|TRBV28
CASSSEGTGQYEQYF
>NA|TRBJ2-6|TRBV5-1
CASSLGTSSGANVLTF
>NA|TRBJ1-4|TRBV2
CASIIPGRDEKLFF
>NA|TRBJ1-1|TRBV28
CASSSPTEGNTEAFF
>NA|TRBJ2-4|TRBV5-5
CASTPGSQELAKNIQYF
>NA|TRBJ2-2|TRBV5-4
CASSPKPGDSGGVYGGELFF
>few|TRBJ2-2|TRBV30
CAFTQAGELFF
>NA|TRBJ1-1|TRBV6-5
CASRPTGGTEAFF
>NA|TRBJ2-1|TRBV18
CASSSTEYNEQFF
>few|TRBJ1-2|TRBV6-1
CASSAQGKDGYTF
>NA|TRBJ2-2|TRBV5-6
CASSLAGPGELFF
>NA|TRBJ2-5|TRBV9
CASSSSRGGNQETQYF
>NA|TRBJ2-3|TRBV7-3
CASSSPGLQGGTQYF
>NA|TRBJ1-5|TRBV14
CASSDGSPHQPQHF
>NA|TRBJ2-7|TRBV5-1
CASSLAAGVTYEQYF
>NA|TRBJ2-3|TRBV10-1
CASSDPGASGLTNTQYF
>NA|TRBJ2-5|TRBV5-1
CASSWDTPQETQYF
>few|TRBJ1-4|TRBV2
CASSEEVAGGEKLFF
>NA|TRBJ1-3|TRBV6-5
CASSYSQSSSGNTIYF
>NA|TRBJ2-1|TRBV5-4
CASSIDSNNEQFF
>NA|TRBJ2-2|TRBV4-3
CASSQVRGFTGELFF